The 29 T cell receptor beta chains presented below share a single source sample, sequenced in a study of T cells after somatic rescue of genetic block (dated by TCRdb to the early 2020s). The receptor library was made with the immunoSEQ multiplex PCR assay. TCRdb obtained this table from immuneACCESS and retained in-frame rearrangements with V and J assigned. These tables miss some clones; where compared with another copy, unresolved V genes account for less than half of the shortfall, and the remainder is unexplained. The sample records 85,000 to 100,000 clones, 85% to 90% of which are singletons. The ten largest clones add up to roughly 1.7% of the sample. Sample: peripheral blood mononuclear cells (PBMCs). The receptors come from a woman in her late teens or twenties.

The chain recombines TRBV5-5 with TRBJ1-2; D might be TRBD1 (6 bases). V was pared by 3 bases and J by 4 bases, with 16 bases between. The length of the CDR3 is 15 residues. Germline lookup yields CDR1 SGHKS and CDR2 YYEKEE (reference sequence). The CDR3 DNA reads TGTGCCAGCAGCTCCCAACTGGACAGAGGCTATGGCTACACCTTC. This gives the protein CASSSQLDRGYGYTF.

The chain is built from TRBV5-6 and TRBJ1-3; TRBD1 is a possible D gene (6 bases). The germline CDR1 and CDR2 sequences are SGHDT and YYEEEE. The length of the CDR3 is 18 residues. Trimming stripped 1 base from V and 1 base from J, with 18 bases between. CDR3 residues: CASSLLRGAERSGNTIYF. CDR3 in DNA: TGTGCCAGCAGCTTGTTACGGGGGGCAGAGAGGTCTGGAAACACCATATATTTT.

This chain links TRBV11-2 with TRBJ2-7; D is ambiguous. V gave up 0 bases and J gave up 3 bases, with 6 bases separating them. This CDR3 is built from 13 residues. CDR1 is SGHAT, CDR2 FQNNGV, per germline. This CDR3 is CASSLERDYEQYF. For the CDR3, the DNA is TGTGCCAGCAGCTTAGAGAGAGACTACGAGCAGTACTTC.

In regard to this clone: This sample includes further DNA sequences coding for the same CDR3. The rearrangement links TRBV28 to TRBJ2-2; D may correspond to TRBD1 or TRBD2 (5 bases each). Trimming stripped 2 bases from V and 0 bases from J, with 10 bases between. This CDR3 spans 16 amino acids. Per the germline V gene, CDR1 is MDHEN and CDR2 is SYDVKM. The CDR3 loop reads CASSLIGTANTGELFF. In DNA, the CDR3 is TGTGCCAGCAGTTTAATAGGGACGGCGAACACCGGGGAGCTGTTTTTT.

This sequence joins TRBV19 and TRBJ2-6; D may match TRBD1 or TRBD2 (6 bases each). From germline, CDR1 is LNHDA and CDR2 SQIVND (reference sequence). Trimming took 5 bases from V and 1 from J, leaving 15 bases between them. The CDR3 covers 17 residues. CDR3 in amino acids: CASSSPGGGSGANVLTF. CDR3 nucleotide sequence: TGTGCCAGTAGTTCCCCCGGGGGCGGGTCTGGGGCCAACGTCCTGACTTTC.

This rearrangement joins TRBV7-2 to TRBJ1-5; the D is unclear. The CDR3 has 15 amino acids. Germline CDR1 is SGHTA and CDR2 is FQGNSA. Trimming pared 0 bases from V and 0 bases from J, leaving 6 bases between. In DNA, the CDR3 is TGTGCCAGCAGCTTAGCGATGGGTAGCAATCAGCCCCAGCATTTT. Translating it yields CASSLAMGSNQPQHF. The full variable domain, its missing parts supplied by reference TRBV7-2 and TRBJ1-5, is GAGVSQSPSNKVTEKGKDVELRCDPISGHTALYWYRQSLGQGLEFLIYFQGNSAPDKSGLPSDRFSAERTGGSVSTLTIQRTQQEDSAVYLCASSLAMGSNQPQHFGDGTRLSIL.

The CDR3 region has the DNA TGTGCCAGCAGCCCCCCGGGACTAGCGGGAGTCGAGCTAGGGTCGGATACGCAGTATTTT. Protein: CASSPPGLAGVELGSDTQYF. The V call is TRBV9, the J call TRBJ2-3, with TRBD2 identical over 14 bases. Germline V gene data show CDR1 as SGDLS and CDR2 as YYNGEE. This CDR3 has 20 residues. V was clipped by 4 bases and J by 6 bases; unmatched bases: 19.

V usage is TRBV2 and J usage is TRBJ1-1, with a weak D call TRBD1 (5 bases). In germline, CDR1 is SNHLY, CDR2 FYNNEI. With 5 bases removed from V and 1 base from J, the gap between germline ends came to 8 bases. The CDR3 totals 13 residues. The CDR3 coding sequence is TGTGCCAGCAGTAGGGACTGGAACACTGAAGCTTTCTTT. This gives the protein CASSRDWNTEAFF.

CDR3 sequence (DNA): TGTGCCAGCAGCCAGGTACCGGGACTAGCGGGAGTCAGCACAGATACGCAGTATTTT. Translation gives CASSQVPGLAGVSTDTQYF. The genes are TRBV4-2 and TRBJ2-3; 14 bases line up with TRBD2. V lost 3 bases and J lost 0; bases outside the gene matches: 8. Germline assignment: CDR1 LGHNA and CDR2 YNFKEQ. This CDR3 region has 19 residues.

The chain uses TRBV28 and TRBJ1-5; unclear D gene. The germline V gene encodes CDR1 MDHEN and CDR2 SYDVKM. Trimming cost V 7 bases and J 6 bases, with 13 bases left between them. The CDR3 totals 13 residues. In DNA form, the CDR3 reads TGTGCCAGCATTCGGAGCGGTTCTCAGCCCCAGCATTTT. Amino acids: CASIRSGSQPQHF.

In its sample, this clone was seen once. V and J are TRBV23-1 and TRBJ2-5; 9 bases are a match to TRBD1. TRBV23-1 is annotated as an ORF whose role is uncertain. The CDR3 runs to 16 residues. The V and J ends lost 2 bases and 6 bases, in that order; junction bases with no gene match: 10. The CDR3 coding sequence is TGCGCCAGCAGTCAAGAACAGGGGGCGAGAGGAAAGACCCAGTACTTC. It translates to CASSQEQGARGKTQYF.

The chain has TRBV5-1 and TRBJ2-1; D ambiguous. CDR3 length: 14 residues. Trimming took off 3 bases at V and 3 bases at J, with 10 bases between the two ends. Germline loops: CDR1 SGHRS, CDR2 YFSETQ. The CDR3 loop is CASSYPNSYNEQFF. The CDR3 nucleotides are TGCGCCAGCAGCTACCCTAACAGCTACAATGAGCAGTTCTTC. Together with reference TRBV5-1 and TRBJ2-1, the CDR3 gives the full variable domain: KAGVTQTPRYLIKTRGQQVTLSCSPISGHRSVSWYQQTPGQGLQFLFEYFSETQRNKGNFPGRFSGRQFSNSRSEMNVSTLELGDSALYLCASSYPNSYNEQFFGPGTRLTVL.

This chain's CDR3 is CASSGDGVPAQHF. CDR3 coding DNA: TGTGCCAGCAGTGGGGACGGGGTCCCGGCCCAGCATTTT. The genes are TRBV2 and TRBJ1-5, with D possibly matching TRBD1 (5 bases). V was clipped by 4 bases and J by 11 bases, with 15 bases between them. The CDR3 has 13 amino acids. The germline CDR1 and CDR2 sequences are SNHLY and FYNNEI.

The rearrangement uses TRBV19 and TRBJ2-3; D is possibly TRBD1 (5 bases). The germline gives CDR1 LNHDA, CDR2 SQIVND (reference sequence). CDR3 size: 16 residues. V lost 0 bases and J lost 6, with 16 bases in between. CDR3 region: CASSIDRARAGDTQYF. The CDR3 region has the DNA TGTGCCAGTAGTATAGATCGGGCCCGGGCAGGGGATACGCAGTATTTT.

This chain joins TRBV10-1 and TRBJ2-2, with TRBD1 matching over 7 bases. The CDR3 sequence is 16 residues long. With 3 bases clipped from V and 0 bases from J, the junction kept 4 bases outside the gene matches. The germline V gene encodes CDR1 WNHNN and CDR2 SYGVQD (reference sequence). The CDR3 reads CASSENRGPNTGELFF. Here the CDR3 DNA reads TGCGCCAGCAGTGAAAACAGGGGCCCGAACACCGGGGAGCTGTTTTTT.

The rearrangement uses TRBV19 and TRBJ1-2, with 8 bases that match TRBD1. Germline V gene lookup returns CDR1 LNHDA and CDR2 SQIVND (reference sequence). The ends lost 4 bases at V and 2 bases at J; junction bases unmatched: 0. The CDR3 runs to 13 residues. For the CDR3, the DNA is TGTGCCAGTAGTAGGACAGGGAACTATGGCTACACCTTC. Translating it yields CASSRTGNYGYTF.

V and J are TRBV10-3 and TRBJ2-7, with 8 bases fitting TRBD1. J gave up 2 bases and V 4 bases, and 1 base lay outside the gene matches. The CDR3 extends over 13 amino acids. Germline V CDR1 and CDR2: ENHRY, SYGVKD. As DNA, the CDR3 is TGTGCCATCAGTGTCAGGGGGCCCTACGAGCAGTACTTC. It encodes CAISVRGPYEQYF.

The chain joins TRBV7-9 to TRBJ2-1; D may be TRBD2 (6 bases). This CDR3 has 16 amino acids. The V gene lost 5 bases and the J gene lost 8 bases, with 22 bases spanning the gap. Germline CDR1 and CDR2: SEHNR and FQNEAQ (reference sequence). The CDR3 DNA sequence: TGTGCCAGCAGCCAAGCGGGTCTACCGAGGCAAGATGAGCAGTTCTTC. Protein: CASSQAGLPRQDEQFF.

This chain links TRBV5-6 with TRBJ1-5, with D unclear. From germline, CDR1 is SGHDT and CDR2 YYEEEE. The CDR3 contains 15 residues. The V end lost 3 bases, the J end lost 0 bases, and 10 bases lay between the germline ends. CDR3 residues: CASSSGLYSNQPQHF. The CDR3 DNA follows: TGTGCCAGCAGCTCCGGGCTATATAGCAATCAGCCCCAGCATTTT.

The genes are TRBV9 and TRBJ2-1, with 9 nucleotides matching TRBD2. Germline V gene lookup returns CDR1 SGDLS and CDR2 YYNGEE. The CDR3 covers 15 residues. V was clipped by 4 bases and J by 1 base; unmatched bases: 3. CDR3 protein: CASSSLAGSYNEQFF. DNA of the CDR3: TGTGCCAGCAGCTCGCTAGCGGGATCCTACAATGAGCAGTTCTTC. The whole variable domain, remainder taken from reference TRBV9 and TRBJ2-1, is DSGVTQTPKHLITATGQRVTLRCSPRSGDLSVYWYQQSLDQGLQFLIQYYNGEERAKGNILERFSAQQFPDLHSELNLSSLELGDSALYFCASSSLAGSYNEQFFGPGTRLTVL.

The chain joins TRBV28 to TRBJ2-1, with 8 bases matching TRBD1. Germline V CDR1 and CDR2: MDHEN, SYDVKM. The CDR3 runs 17 residues. The trim removed 3 bases at V and 3 bases at J, leaving 10 bases unmatched. The CDR3 coding sequence is TGTGCCAGCAGTTTGCCGACAGGGGACCATCTCTACAATGAGCAGTTCTTC. This codes for CASSLPTGDHLYNEQFF.

This sequence joins TRBV2 and TRBJ2-1; 8 bases are shared with TRBD2. V dropped 2 bases and J dropped 3; count of bases not matched to a gene: 6. Germline assignment: CDR1 SNHLY and CDR2 FYNNEI. The CDR3 contains 16 residues. In DNA form, the CDR3 reads TGTGCCAGCAGTGAATCCGGGAGGGCCCTCTACAATGAGCAGTTCTTC. It translates to CASSESGRALYNEQFF. The whole variable domain, remainder taken from reference TRBV2 and TRBJ2-1, is EPEVTQTPSHQVTQMGQEVILRCVPISNHLYFYWYRQILGQKVEFLVSFYNNEISEKSEIFDDQFSVERPDGSNFTLKIRSTKLEDSAMYFCASSESGRALYNEQFFGPGTRLTVL.

V usage is TRBV18 and J usage is TRBJ2-1, with 8 bases aligning to TRBD2. This CDR3 comprises 14 residues. V was pared by 0 bases and J by 15 bases, with 10 bases of the junction left unmatched. CDR1 is KGHSH and CDR2 is LQKENI in the germline V gene. CDR3 amino acids: CASSPPYGRADGFF. Written as DNA, the CDR3 is TGTGCCAGCTCACCACCTTACGGGAGGGCCGACGGGTTCTTC.

This clone is a singleton in its sample. V is TRBV30 and J is TRBJ1-5; TRBD1 matches 9 bases. J gave up 6 bases and V 0 bases, and 3 bases lay outside the gene matches. The CDR3 covers 14 residues. Germline V gene data show CDR1 as GTSNPN and CDR2 as SVGIG (reference sequence). The CDR3 protein is CAWSVGTGFQPQHF. CDR3 nucleotides: TGTGCCTGGAGTGTAGGGACAGGGTTTCAGCCCCAGCATTTT.

V and J are TRBV29-1 and TRBJ1-1; 7 nucleotides match TRBD1. The V segment lost 7 bases and the J segment 3 bases; nucleotides outside the gene matches: 5. This CDR3 is built from 12 residues. Germline CDR1 and CDR2: SQVTM and ANQGSEA. As DNA, the CDR3 is TGCAGCGGCCAGGGGGGGGACACTGAAGCTTTCTTT. Protein product: CSGQGGDTEAFF.

The chain combines TRBV6-1 with TRBJ1-2; D ambiguous. Germline assignment: CDR1 MNHNS and CDR2 SASEGT. This CDR3 is 11 amino acids long. V lost 5 bases and J lost 6, with 7 bases in between. In DNA form, the CDR3 reads TGTGCCAGCAGTTACCCCAATGGCTACACCTTC. Amino acids: CASSYPNGYTF.

This chain joins TRBV4-2 and TRBJ2-1; D may match TRBD1 or TRBD2 (5 bases each). Germline lookup yields CDR1 LGHNA and CDR2 YNFKEQ. CDR3 length: 17 amino acids. Between the trimmed V and J ends, which lost 4 bases and 0 bases, there was a span of 16 bases. In DNA, the CDR3 is TGTGCCAGCAGCCGGGGCCACCCGGGGTCCTCCTACAATGAGCAGTTCTTC. Its translation is CASSRGHPGSSYNEQFF.

Here the CDR3 reads CASSVDPMRGSQETQYF. Written as DNA, the CDR3 is TGTGCCAGCAGCGTAGACCCAATGCGCGGGTCCCAAGAGACCCAGTACTTC. The chain links TRBV9 to TRBJ2-5; tentatively, D is TRBD2 (5 bases). The germline CDR1 and CDR2 sequences are SGDLS and YYNGEE. V was cut by 0 bases and J by 1 base, with 16 bases left in between. This CDR3 region has 17 residues.

The table lists this clone with a few counts. The genes are TRBV30 and TRBJ1-2; D is unresolved. Trimming removed 2 bases from V and 9 bases from J, with 10 bases in between. The CDR3 totals 11 residues. CDR1 GTSNPN and CDR2 SVGIG come from the germline V gene (reference sequence). CDR3 nucleotides: TGTGCCTGGAGTTGGGAGGGCCGCTACACCTTC. The encoded protein is CAWSWEGRYTF. Full variable domain (outside the CDR3, taken from reference TRBV30 and TRBJ1-2): SQTIHQWPATLVQPVGSPLSLECTVEGTSNPNLYWYRQAAGRGLQLLFYSVGIGQISSEVPQNLSASRPQDRQFILSSKKLLLSDSGFYLCAWSWEGRYTFGSGTRLTVV.